Shown below are 31 T cell receptor beta chains from a single sample sequenced in a study of Ad26.COV2.S vaccination and SARS-CoV-2 variants. Indicated treatment: about 20 received Ad26.COV2.S at low or high dose, single or two shots; about 5 received placebo; per-sample allocation not given. Samples were taken on day 63 after the first vaccine or placebo injection. Profiling relied on immunoSEQ multiplex PCR, and the TCRdb table lists in-frame clones only, not all of them. The table includes about 330,000 clones, 90% detected once. The sample in question was peripheral blood, obtained in a trial of Ad26.COV2.S vaccine versus placebo. Source of these receptors: a person aged 18-60 years who received the Ad26.COV2.S COVID-19 vaccine or a placebo.

This clone has more than one count but fewer than ten. V gene TRBV27 combines with J gene TRBJ1-2; D ambiguous. V dropped 8 bases and J dropped 8 bases, with 30 bases sitting between them. From germline, CDR1 is MNHEY and CDR2 SMNVEV (reference sequence). This CDR3 region has 17 residues. CDR3 sequence (DNA): TGTGCCAGCTGTCCCGCGCCAGATTGGGATCCGGAACGGGGCTACACCTTC. Its translation: CASCPAPDWDPERGYTF.

This clone was detected only a few times. The chain recombines TRBV6-2 or TRBV6-3 with TRBJ1-1, with a possible D match to TRBD1 (5 bases). Trimming pared 6 bases from V and 4 bases from J, leaving 27 bases between. This CDR3 has 18 residues. Germline V gives CDR1 MNHEY, CDR2 SVGEGT. The CDR3 bases are TGTGCCAGCAGCACGGGGGACCTATACCTTCGGGGAGGCACTGAAGCTTTCTTT. As protein: CASSTGDLYLRGGTEAFF.

This sequence joins TRBV5-4 and TRBJ2-5; TRBD2 matches 8 bases. V lost 0 bases, J lost 5 bases, and 6 bases stayed unmatched. Germline CDR1 is SGHNT and CDR2 is YYREEE (reference sequence). CDR3 length equals 15 residues. The CDR3 coding sequence is TGTGCCAGCAGCTTGGTAGCGGGGCTGGGGGAGACCCAGTACTTC. Its translation is CASSLVAGLGETQYF.

This clone has just one count. The V call is TRBV27, the J call TRBJ2-3; TRBD1 is a possible D gene (5 bases). The CDR3 spans 13 residues. The V gene's germline CDR1 is MNHEY and CDR2 SMNVEV (reference sequence). Trimming removed 6 bases at V and 9 bases at J, with 16 bases between. CDR3 DNA sequence: TGTGCCAGCAGCATCCTGGACACCGAAACGCAGTATTTT. Encoded protein: CASSILDTETQYF.

The gene calls are TRBV19 and TRBJ1-5; 9 bases match TRBD1. Germline-derived CDR1 and CDR2 are LNHDA and SQIVND (reference sequence). This CDR3 region has 17 residues. The trim removed 4 bases at V and 1 base at J, leaving 8 bases unmatched. The CDR3 spells CASSTNAGTGSNQPQHF. In DNA form, the CDR3 reads TGTGCCAGTAGTACCAACGCCGGGACAGGGAGCAATCAGCCCCAGCATTTT.

This clone was observed a single time. This rearrangement joins TRBV28 to TRBJ2-7, with D uncertain. The CDR3 spans 10 residues. Deletions cut 8 bases from V and 5 bases from J, with 7 bases between. The germline CDR1 and CDR2 sequences are MDHEN and SYDVKM. CDR3 nucleotide sequence: TGTGCCAGCTCTGGAAACGAGCAGTACGTC. Its translation is CASSGNEQYV.

The chain couples TRBV5-6 to TRBJ2-1; 7 bases map to TRBD1. CDR1 is SGHDT, CDR2 YYEEEE, per germline. CDR3 length: 16 amino acids. V lost 0 bases and J lost 4; bases outside the gene matches: 7. CDR3 residues: CASSLDTGQKYNEQFF. CDR3 in DNA: TGTGCCAGCAGCTTGGATACGGGACAGAAATACAATGAGCAGTTCTTC.

The chain combines TRBV4-3 with TRBJ1-2; D is possibly TRBD1 (5 bases). The germline V gene has CDR1 LGHNA and CDR2 YSLEER. The length of the CDR3 is 14 residues. V was trimmed by 0 bases and J by 4 bases, leaving 9 bases between them. The CDR3 here is CASSQDEGSYGYTF. The CDR3 region has the DNA TGCGCCAGCAGCCAAGATGAGGGGAGCTATGGCTACACCTTC.

The CDR3 DNA follows: TGCGCCAGCAGTGATTTCGGGACGCCTCAAGAGACCCAGTACTTC. Translated: CASSDFGTPQETQYF. The chain is built from TRBV10-1 and TRBJ2-5, with D tentatively TRBD1 or TRBD2 (5 bases each). The CDR3 covers 15 residues. Germline V CDR1 and CDR2: WNHNN, SYGVQD (reference sequence). The V end was cut by 3 bases, the J end by 2 bases, with 13 bases between.

The chain joins TRBV4-1 to TRBJ2-5; TRBD1 agrees at 9 bases. V dropped 4 bases and J dropped 6; count of bases not matched to a gene: 9. Germline V gene data show CDR1 as MGHRA and CDR2 as YSYEKL. This CDR3 has 15 amino acids. The CDR3 DNA reads TGCGCCAGCAGCCGTCCGGGACAGGGCGGCAAGACCCAGTACTTC. Protein sequence: CASSRPGQGGKTQYF.

As regards this clone: The same CDR3 can be traced to other DNA sequences in this sample. The rearrangement joins TRBV12-3 or TRBV12-4 to TRBJ1-5; D is undetermined. CDR3 length equals 12 residues. V lost 6 bases and J 4 bases, leaving 7 bases between the germline ends. The CDR3 DNA sequence: TGTGCCAGCAGCTTCGGTAATCAGCCCCAGCATTTT. It yields the protein CASSFGNQPQHF.

The rearrangement joins TRBV5-1 to TRBJ2-3; D unresolved. The CDR3 loop spans 15 amino acids. In germline, CDR1 is SGHRS, CDR2 YFSETQ. Trimming took off 5 bases at V and 3 bases at J, with 16 bases between the two ends. CDR3 nucleotides: TGCGCCAGCAGGCGCCTTATTCAATCAACAGATACGCAGTATTTT. Translating gives CASRRLIQSTDTQYF.

This clone was found once. The chain combines TRBV12-3 or TRBV12-4 with TRBJ2-1; D is unresolved. The CDR3 covers 13 residues. The V and J ends lost 5 bases and 10 bases respectively, with 15 bases between them. The CDR3 spells CASSLLTPYEQFF. The DNA of the CDR3 is TGTGCCAGCAGTCTCCTGACTCCTTACGAGCAGTTCTTC.

This chain links TRBV7-7 with TRBJ2-3; 8 bases are shared with TRBD2. Germline V CDR1 and CDR2: SSHAT, FNYEAQ (reference sequence). The CDR3 runs to 16 residues. V trimming: 3 bases; J trimming: 5 bases; junction bases outside the gene matches: 10. Written as DNA, the CDR3 is TGTGCCAGCAGCTTTAGCGCAGGCGGGGGGCAAGATACGCAGTATTTT. Residues: CASSFSAGGGQDTQYF.

The chain recombines TRBV10-3 with TRBJ2-1; 11 positions match TRBD2. This CDR3 comprises 15 residues. Germline CDR1 ENHRY, CDR2 SYGVKD. V gave up 6 bases and J gave up 4 bases; unmatched junction bases: 5. The CDR3 sequence: CAISFSGGAYNEQFF. As DNA, the CDR3 is TGTGCCATCAGCTTTAGCGGGGGGGCATACAATGAGCAGTTCTTC.

A word on this clone: Germline and junction disagree at one end, which may indicate a read error. The chain uses TRBV4-3 and TRBJ1-5, with D unclear. This CDR3 is built from 15 residues. CDR1 and CDR2 (germline): LGHNA, YSLEER. The CDR3 sequence: CASSQEVGSKQPQHF. As DNA, the CDR3 is TGCGCCAGCAGCCAAGAGGTGGGAAGCAAGCAGCCCCAGCATTTT.

CDR3 DNA: TGTGCCAGCTCACTCGGAGAGATGCTCGGCTACACCTTC. Translation: CASSLGEMLGYTF. The rearrangement links TRBV18 to TRBJ1-2; D ambiguous. CDR3 length equals 13 residues. V was cut by 4 bases and J by 8 bases, with 14 bases left in between. Germline V gives CDR1 KGHSH, CDR2 LQKENI. Full variable domain (missing parts from reference TRBV18 and TRBJ1-2): NAGVMQNPRHLVRRRGQEARLRCSPMKGHSHVYWYRQLPEEGLKFMVYLQKENIIDESGMPKERFSAEFPKEGPSILRIQQVVRGDSAAYFCASSLGEMLGYTFGSGTRLTVV.

This chain uses TRBV7-2 with TRBJ1-3; TRBD1 might be the D (5 bases). Germline-derived CDR1 and CDR2 are SGHTA and FQGNSA. The V and J ends lost 9 bases and 0 bases respectively, with 9 bases between them. The CDR3 sequence is 13 residues long. This CDR3 reads CASRRASGNTIYF. The CDR3 nucleotides read TGTGCCAGTCGCAGGGCCTCTGGAAACACCATATATTTT. The full variable domain, completed using reference TRBV7-2 and TRBJ1-3, is GAGVSQSPSNKVTEKGKDVELRCDPISGHTALYWYRQSLGQGLEFLIYFQGNSAPDKSGLPSDRFSAERTGGSVSTLTIQRTQQEDSAVYLCASRRASGNTIYFGEGSWLTVV.

The chain's CDR3 is CAISEAPGGWVANYGYTF. In nucleotides, the CDR3 is TGTGCCATCAGTGAGGCACCCGGTGGTTGGGTAGCAAACTATGGCTACACCTTC. The chain uses TRBV10-3 and TRBJ1-2; D not resolved. This CDR3 region has 18 residues. The V end lost 2 bases, the J end lost 2 bases, and 21 bases lay between the germline ends. CDR1 is ENHRY and CDR2 is SYGVKD in the germline V gene.

Written as DNA, the CDR3 is TGTGCCAGCAGCTTGGTAGATTTTCCTAGCGGGTACGAGCAGTACTTC. This codes for CASSLVDFPSGYEQYF. The rearrangement links TRBV5-6 to TRBJ2-7; TRBD2 matches at 8 bases. The CDR3 consists of 16 residues. V was clipped by 0 bases and J by 4 bases; unmatched bases: 9. Germline assignment: CDR1 SGHDT and CDR2 YYEEEE.

The V gene is TRBV19, the J gene TRBJ2-7; D assignment may be TRBD1 or TRBD2 (5 bases each). The CDR3 covers 14 residues. Trimming cost V 5 bases and J 3 bases, with 14 bases left between them. Germline V gene sequence: CDR1 LNHDA, CDR2 SQIVND (reference sequence). The CDR3 protein is CASSLRAGNYEQYV. CDR3 bases: TGTGCCAGTAGTCTGAGGGCAGGGAACTACGAGCAGTACGTC.

The rearrangement uses TRBV27 and TRBJ2-1, with 8 bases matching TRBD2. Germline CDR1 and CDR2: MNHEY and SMNVEV (reference sequence). This CDR3 is 15 amino acids long. The V segment lost 3 bases and the J segment 4 bases; nucleotides outside the gene matches: 5. CDR3 sequence (DNA): TGTGCCAGCAGTTTGGCGGGGGGCCTTTACAATGAGCAGTTCTTC. The encoded protein is CASSLAGGLYNEQFF.

The chain links TRBV28 to TRBJ2-7; 9 bases match TRBD1. Germline V gene sequence: CDR1 MDHEN, CDR2 SYDVKM. Germline trimming cut 5 bases from V and 2 bases from J; bases unmatched to any gene: 7. The CDR3 totals 15 residues. CDR3 DNA sequence: TGTGCCAGCAGTATCGGACAGGGGTCTCCCTACGAGCAGTACGTC. Protein sequence: CASSIGQGSPYEQYV.

The chain is built from TRBV10-2 and TRBJ2-1; TRBD2 aligns across 12 bases. The CDR3 is 14 residues long. The ends lost 7 bases at V and 8 bases at J; junction bases unmatched: 6. Germline V gene sequence: CDR1 WSHSY, CDR2 SAAADI. CDR3 protein: CASTSGGARDEQFF. DNA of the CDR3: TGCGCCAGCACTAGCGGGGGGGCCCGGGATGAGCAGTTCTTC.

This clone appeared once. The V gene is TRBV18, the J gene TRBJ2-4; D is tentatively TRBD1 or TRBD2 (5 bases each). The CDR3 covers 16 residues. Germline V gene data show CDR1 as KGHSH and CDR2 as LQKENI. Trimming took off 3 bases at V and 0 bases at J, with 12 bases between the two ends. The CDR3 reads CASSPLGALAKNIQYF. CDR3 nucleotides: TGTGCCAGCTCACCCCTCGGGGCCCTAGCCAAAAACATTCAGTACTTC. Using reference TRBV18 and TRBJ2-4 for the parts outside the CDR3, the full variable domain is NAGVMQNPRHLVRRRGQEARLRCSPMKGHSHVYWYRQLPEEGLKFMVYLQKENIIDESGMPKERFSAEFPKEGPSILRIQQVVRGDSAAYFCASSPLGALAKNIQYFGAGTRLSVL.

This clone was seen just once. The chain links TRBV10-3 to TRBJ1-1; TRBD1 might be the D (5 bases). CDR1 is ENHRY, CDR2 SYGVKD, per germline. The CDR3 runs to 11 residues. Between the trimmed V and J ends, which lost 6 bases and 3 bases, there was a span of 5 bases. The CDR3: CAIRGDTEAFF. CDR3 nucleotide sequence: TGTGCCATCAGGGGGGACACTGAAGCTTTCTTT.

The V gene is TRBV7-2, the J gene TRBJ1-2; possibly TRBD1 for D (5 bases). The CDR3 has 13 residues. The germline gives CDR1 SGHTA, CDR2 FQGNSA. V gave up 9 bases and J gave up 5 bases, with 16 bases separating them. The CDR3 nucleotides read TGTGCCAGTGCGCCAGGGTCCGGGTATGGCTACACCTTC. Its translation is CASAPGSGYGYTF.

In its sample, this clone was seen once. The rearrangement joins TRBV6-5 to TRBJ2-7; TRBD1 agrees at 11 bases. CDR3 length: 13 amino acids. Trimming cost V 6 bases and J 3 bases; bases outside gene matches: 1. The germline gives CDR1 MNHEY, CDR2 SVGAGI. The CDR3 region has the DNA TGTGCCAGCAGGGGGACAGGGGGCTACGAGCAGTACGTC. This translates into CASRGTGGYEQYV.

The chain employs TRBV19 and TRBJ2-7, with TRBD1 matching 7 bases. Germline V gene lookup returns CDR1 LNHDA and CDR2 SQIVND (reference sequence). Trimming took 5 bases from V and 3 from J; bases not matched to a gene: 13. The CDR3 runs to 16 residues. The CDR3, as DNA: TGTGCCAGTAGTTCAGGGGGACAGTTGAGTCACTACGAGCAGTACTTC. Translation: CASSSGGQLSHYEQYF.

The chain links TRBV30 to TRBJ1-1, with D unclear. Trimming took 1 base from V and 4 from J, leaving 13 bases between them. Per germline, CDR1 GTSNPN and CDR2 SVGIG (reference sequence). This CDR3 is built from 14 residues. The CDR3 coding sequence is TGTGCCTGGAGTGCCGCCCCCTGGGGCACTGAAGCTTTCTTT. Translating it yields CAWSAAPWGTEAFF.

The chain employs TRBV28 and TRBJ1-2; D remains unclear. In germline, CDR1 is MDHEN, CDR2 SYDVKM. Trimming cost V 1 base and J 8 bases, with 20 bases left between them. The CDR3 runs to 16 residues. The CDR3 reads CASSLSGSGNIWGYTF. In nucleotides, the CDR3 is TGTGCCAGCAGTTTATCCGGAAGTGGGAATATATGGGGCTACACCTTC.